This TCR beta chain emerged from a study of T-cell reconstitution after alpha-beta-depleted transplantation in children. General study results and limits: By one year post-transplant, T-cell counts and diversity largely arose from T cells that were newly produced. The study reportedly traced alpha-beta T cells about two months after transplant to several hundred expanded graft clones. Recipient T cells and thymic progenitors that survived gave rise to the high TCRbeta diversity observed at day 60 in some patients.

Unique molecular identifiers featured in how the TCRbeta library was prepared. TCRdb re-called the PCR reads with MiXCR, one entry per CDR3 protein. Seen here are 500,000 to 600,000 distinct CDR3 sequences, 27% observed once, and the top ten hold around a third. This clonotype was found a few times. Antigen: not known. The CDR3 length is 14 residues. Trimming pared 4 bases from V and 9 bases from J, leaving 17 bases between. Germline CDR1 reads SGHRS; CDR2 reads YFSETQ. This rearrangement joins TRBV5-1 to TRBJ2-1, with D possibly being TRBD1 or TRBD2 (5 bases each). This sequence was found in a boy younger than two with Wiskott-Aldrich syndrome, due to receive a stem cell transplant. Sequences were derived from PBMCs, sampled before TCRalphabeta/CD19-depleted stem cell transplant. CDR3 region: CASSAQSLGTEQFF. DNA of the CDR3: TGCGCCAGCAGCGCGCAATCTTTAGGGACTGAGCAGTTCTTC.